This T cell receptor (beta chain) appears in the sequencing data of a study of blood T cell repertoires in COVID-19. Study context: Material from acute and convalescent COVID-19 was sourced from the United States, Italy and Spain.

A note on this clone: An end of the junction differs from the germline gene, which may be a read error.

Only in-frame clones appear in the TCRdb table, and some are missing; sequencing was by immunoSEQ multiplex PCR. The sample includes over 200,000 clones, about 85% seen only once; the top ten take 15% to 20%. Germline V gene sequence: CDR1 SGHTA, CDR2 FQGNSA. The length of the CDR3 is 13 residues. This clonotype was obtained from a man in his forties who had recovered from COVID-19. The V and J genes are TRBV7-2 and TRBJ1-3; TRBD1 might be the D (6 bases). What was sequenced was PBMCs or T cells enriched from blood (not recorded which). The CDR3 sequence: CASSLELQGPLDF. The DNA of the CDR3 is TGTGCCAGCAGCTTGGAGTTACAGGGCCCACTGGATTTT. The full variable domain, in which reference TRBV7-2 and TRBJ1-3 provide the parts outside the CDR3, is GAGVSQSPSNKVTEKGKDVELRCDPISGHTALYWYRQSLGQGLEFLIYFQGNSAPDKSGLPSDRFSAERTGGSVSTLTIQRTQQEDSAVYLCASSLELQGPLDFGEGSWLTVV.